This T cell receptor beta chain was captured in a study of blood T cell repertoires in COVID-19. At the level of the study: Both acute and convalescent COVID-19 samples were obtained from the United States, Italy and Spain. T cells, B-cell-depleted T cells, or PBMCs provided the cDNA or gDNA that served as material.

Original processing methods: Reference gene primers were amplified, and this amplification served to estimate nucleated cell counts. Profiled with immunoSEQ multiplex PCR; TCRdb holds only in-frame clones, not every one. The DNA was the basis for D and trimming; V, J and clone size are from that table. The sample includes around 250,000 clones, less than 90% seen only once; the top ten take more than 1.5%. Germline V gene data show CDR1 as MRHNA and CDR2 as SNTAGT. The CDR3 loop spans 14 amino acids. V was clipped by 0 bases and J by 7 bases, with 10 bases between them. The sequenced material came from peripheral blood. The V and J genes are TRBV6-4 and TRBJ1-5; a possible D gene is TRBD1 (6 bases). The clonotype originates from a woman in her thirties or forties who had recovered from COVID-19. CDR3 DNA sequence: TGTGCCAGCAGTGACTCTTGGGGGCAGCAGCCCCAGCATTTT. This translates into CASSDSWGQQPQHF.